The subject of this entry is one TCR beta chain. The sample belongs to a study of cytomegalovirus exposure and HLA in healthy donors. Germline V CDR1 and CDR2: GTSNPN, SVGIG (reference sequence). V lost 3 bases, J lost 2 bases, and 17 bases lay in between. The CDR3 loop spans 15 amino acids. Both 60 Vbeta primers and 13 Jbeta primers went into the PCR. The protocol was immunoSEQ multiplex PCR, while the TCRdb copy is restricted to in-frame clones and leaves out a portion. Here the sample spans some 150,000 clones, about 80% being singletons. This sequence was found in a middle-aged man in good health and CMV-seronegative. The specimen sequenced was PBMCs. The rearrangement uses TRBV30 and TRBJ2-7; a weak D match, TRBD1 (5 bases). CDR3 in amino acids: CAWRMVGRHPYEQYF. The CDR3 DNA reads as TGTGCCTGGAGGATGGTGGGGCGGCACCCCTACGAGCAGTACTTC.